Shown below are 18 T cell receptor beta chains from a single sample sequenced in a study of cytomegalovirus exposure and HLA in healthy donors. PCR amplification relied on 60 Vbeta primers (plus 13 Jbeta primers). The assay was immunoSEQ multiplex PCR, and TCRdb's table has in-frame clones only and misses some. This table has roughly 200,000 clones, just over 75% appearing once. Sequencing was carried out using PBMCs. Receptors originate from a woman aged 60-75 years in good health and CMV-seropositive.

This clone showed up just a few times. CDR3 residues: CASSLGQFNTEAFF. The DNA for the CDR3 is TGTGCCAGCAGCTTAGGACAGTTCAACACTGAAGCTTTCTTT. The chain has TRBV11-2 and TRBJ1-1; a possible D gene is TRBD1 (5 bases). With 1 base removed from V and 2 bases from J, the gap between germline ends came to 8 bases. CDR3 length: 14 residues. Germline CDR1 is SGHAT and CDR2 is FQNNGV.

The rearrangement links TRBV5-1 to TRBJ1-1; D is unresolved. The germline gives CDR1 SGHRS, CDR2 YFSETQ. Between the trimmed V and J ends, which lost 1 base and 10 bases, there was a span of 14 bases. The CDR3 sequence is 13 residues long. CDR3 in amino acids: CASSLFGETAAFF. DNA for the CDR3: TGCGCCAGCAGCTTGTTCGGGGAAACGGCAGCTTTCTTT.

The V call is TRBV28, the J call TRBJ2-7, with D possibly being TRBD1 (5 bases). There are 12 residues in the CDR3. Trimming shortened V by 4 bases and J by 6 bases, and 10 bases separated the two germline ends. From germline, CDR1 is MDHEN and CDR2 SYDVKM. For the CDR3, the DNA is TGTGCCAGCAGTTCAGGGTGGATCGAGCAGTACTTC. Residues: CASSSGWIEQYF.

The J gene is TRBJ2-5, the V gene TRBV5-4; D not resolved. The J call may be faulty, since TRBJ2-7 better matches the DNA end. Germline lookup yields CDR1 SGHNT and CDR2 YYREEE (reference sequence). The CDR3 sequence is 16 residues long. As DNA, the CDR3 is TGTGCCAGCAGCTTGGAATTACTGACGACCCGAGGCGAGCAGTACTTC. Encoded protein: CASSLELLTTRGEQYF.

This clone appeared a few times. V usage is TRBV9 and J usage is TRBJ2-5; 16 bases are shared with TRBD2. The V segment lost 4 bases and the J segment 1 base; nucleotides outside the gene matches: 10. The CDR3 totals 19 residues. Germline assignment: CDR1 SGDLS and CDR2 YYNGEE. CDR3 amino acids: CASSPGTSGRVRAQETQYF. The CDR3 DNA reads TGTGCCAGCAGCCCCGGGACTAGCGGGAGGGTTCGGGCCCAAGAGACCCAGTACTTC.

The genes are TRBV9 and TRBJ1-1, with unresolved D. This CDR3 is built from 14 residues. The V gene lost 4 bases and the J gene lost 1 base, with 11 bases spanning the gap. Germline assignment: CDR1 SGDLS and CDR2 YYNGEE. The CDR3 DNA is TGTGCCAGCAGCCCCTTGGTCGGGAACACTGAAGCTTTCTTT. Residues: CASSPLVGNTEAFF.

This chain links TRBV30 with TRBJ2-4; TRBD1 agrees at 9 bases. Losses at the gene ends were 0 bases for V and 8 bases for J; bases not matched to a gene: 5. Germline V CDR1 and CDR2: GTSNPN, SVGIG (reference sequence). The CDR3 extends over 14 amino acids. The CDR3 sequence: CAWSVGQGFDIQYF. The CDR3 region has the DNA TGTGCCTGGAGTGTAGGACAGGGGTTTGACATTCAGTACTTC.

The rearrangement uses TRBV18 and TRBJ1-5, with D possibly being TRBD1 (5 bases). The germline V gene has CDR1 KGHSH and CDR2 LQKENI. The V gene lost 0 bases and the J gene lost 4 bases, with 10 bases spanning the gap. The CDR3 totals 15 residues. In DNA, the CDR3 is TGTGCCAGCTCACCACCGGGGGGTGGGAATCAGCCCCAGCATTTT. Residues: CASSPPGGGNQPQHF.

V and J are TRBV4-2 and TRBJ1-5; D possibly corresponds to TRBD1 (5 bases). Germline-derived CDR1 and CDR2 are LGHNA and YNFKEQ. The CDR3 covers 17 residues. Trimming cost V 0 bases and J 3 bases, with 15 bases left between them. DNA for the CDR3: TGTGCCAGCAGCCAAGAACCGATCGGCAGGGCCAATCAGCCCCAGCATTTT. Translated, it gives CASSQEPIGRANQPQHF.

The chain employs TRBV7-9 and TRBJ2-5; maybe TRBD2 (6 bases). This CDR3 contains 15 residues. Trimming cost V 3 bases and J 5 bases, with 16 bases left between them. CDR1 is SEHNR, CDR2 FQNEAQ, per germline (reference sequence). CDR3 DNA: TGTGCCAGCAGCTTTTTGGTAGGAGGGTCCGAGACCCAGTACTTC. Its protein product is CASSFLVGGSETQYF.

The chain couples TRBV7-3 to TRBJ1-1; D not certain. In germline, CDR1 is SGHTA, CDR2 FQGTGA. Trimming took off 3 bases at V and 0 bases at J, with 8 bases between the two ends. This CDR3 comprises 14 residues. CDR3 sequence: CASSFNEMNTEAFF. CDR3 DNA: TGTGCCAGCAGCTTCAATGAGATGAACACTGAAGCTTTCTTT.

A few counts support this clone. The rearrangement joins TRBV6-5 to TRBJ1-1, with D possibly being TRBD1 (5 bases). This CDR3 is 13 amino acids long. Trimming shortened V by 4 bases and J by 1 base, and 7 bases separated the two germline ends. From germline, CDR1 is MNHEY and CDR2 SVGAGI. CDR3 DNA sequence: TGTGCCAGCAGTTGGGGCCAGAACACTGAAGCTTTCTTT. Translation: CASSWGQNTEAFF.

V and J are TRBV11-2 and TRBJ2-1, with TRBD1 matching over 10 bases. Trimming cost V 3 bases and J 9 bases; bases outside gene matches: 8. The germline V gene encodes CDR1 SGHAT and CDR2 FQNNGV. The CDR3 covers 15 residues. The CDR3, as DNA: TGTGCCAGCAGCTTTCCCACCGGGACAGGGGCTGAGCAGTTCTTC. It codes for CASSFPTGTGAEQFF.

The chain employs TRBV11-2 and TRBJ2-2; 10 bases line up with TRBD1. The germline V gene encodes CDR1 SGHAT and CDR2 FQNNGV. After removal of 4 bases from V and 3 bases from J, the junction contained 8 bases not matched to a gene. The CDR3 covers 17 residues. The CDR3 coding sequence is TGTGCCAGCAGCTCACGGACAGGGGGGCTACACACCGGGGAGCTGTTTTTT. This codes for CASSSRTGGLHTGELFF. The full variable domain, completed using reference TRBV11-2 and TRBJ2-2, is EAGVAQSPRYKIIEKRQSVAFWCNPISGHATLYWYQQILGQGPKLLIQFQNNGVVDDSQLPKDRFSAERLKGVDSTLKIQPAKLEDSAVYLCASSSRTGGLHTGELFFGEGSRLTVL.

This clone was found once. The J gene is TRBJ1-2, the V gene TRBV9, with unresolved D. This CDR3 region has 13 residues. V lost 0 bases to trimming and J lost 8 bases, with 11 bases between them. Germline V gives CDR1 SGDLS, CDR2 YYNGEE. The CDR3 DNA sequence: TGTGCCAGCAGCGTAGATGAGGCCGCGGGCTACACCTTC. Its protein product is CASSVDEAAGYTF. The full variable domain, rest sourced from reference TRBV9 and TRBJ1-2, is DSGVTQTPKHLITATGQRVTLRCSPRSGDLSVYWYQQSLDQGLQFLIQYYNGEERAKGNILERFSAQQFPDLHSELNLSSLELGDSALYFCASSVDEAAGYTFGSGTRLTVV.

The table lists this clone with a few counts. This chain uses TRBV4-2 with TRBJ2-7; 9 bases match TRBD2. CDR1 and CDR2 (germline): LGHNA, YNFKEQ. The CDR3 has 16 amino acids. V lost 1 base to trimming and J lost 0 bases; unmatched junction nucleotides: 4. Written as DNA, the CDR3 is TGTGCCAGCAGCCAAGGGACTAGCGAGAGCTCCTACGAGCAGTACTTC. Translation: CASSQGTSESSYEQYF.

The CDR3 DNA reads TGTGCCAGCAGCAAAGGGGGAGTATCCCTATACGAGCAGTACTTC. Encoded protein: CASSKGGVSLYEQYF. The chain links TRBV21-1 to TRBJ2-7; the table assigns TRBD2, which was not confirmed against the DNA. TRBV21-1 is a pseudogene. This CDR3 has 15 amino acids.

The V call is TRBV19, the J call TRBJ1-6, with a weak D call TRBD1 (5 bases). CDR3 length: 15 residues. Deletions cut 3 bases from V and 12 bases from J, with 18 bases between. Germline CDR1 and CDR2: LNHDA and SQIVND (reference sequence). Written as DNA, the CDR3 is TGTGCCAGTAGTATCATAGGAGGGACTATTCGACCCCTCCACTTT. It yields the protein CASSIIGGTIRPLHF.